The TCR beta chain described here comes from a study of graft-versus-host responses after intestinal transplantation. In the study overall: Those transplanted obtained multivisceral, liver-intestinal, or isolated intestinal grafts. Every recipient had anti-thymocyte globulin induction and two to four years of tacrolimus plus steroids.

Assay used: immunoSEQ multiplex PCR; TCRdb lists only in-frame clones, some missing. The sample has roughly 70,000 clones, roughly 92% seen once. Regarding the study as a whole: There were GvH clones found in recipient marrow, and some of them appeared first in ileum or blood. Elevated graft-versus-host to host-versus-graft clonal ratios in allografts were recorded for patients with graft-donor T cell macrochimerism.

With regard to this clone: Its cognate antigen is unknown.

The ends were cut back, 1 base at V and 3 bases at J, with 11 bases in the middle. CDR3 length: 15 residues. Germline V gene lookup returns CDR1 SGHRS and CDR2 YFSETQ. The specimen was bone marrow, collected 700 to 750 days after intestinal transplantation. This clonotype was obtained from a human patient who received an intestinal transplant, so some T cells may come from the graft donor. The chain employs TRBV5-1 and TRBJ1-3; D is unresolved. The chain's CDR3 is CASSLRAGDGNTIYF. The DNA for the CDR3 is TGCGCCAGCAGCTTGCGGGCCGGTGATGGAAACACCATATATTTT.